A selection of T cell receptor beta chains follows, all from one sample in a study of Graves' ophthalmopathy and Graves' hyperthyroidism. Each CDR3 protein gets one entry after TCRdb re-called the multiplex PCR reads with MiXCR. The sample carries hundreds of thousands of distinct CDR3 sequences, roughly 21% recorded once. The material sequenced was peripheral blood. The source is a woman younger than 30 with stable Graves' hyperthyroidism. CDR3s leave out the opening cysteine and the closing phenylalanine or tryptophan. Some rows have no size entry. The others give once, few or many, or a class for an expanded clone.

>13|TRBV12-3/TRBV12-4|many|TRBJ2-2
ASITKYENTGELF
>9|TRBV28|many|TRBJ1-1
ASITNTEAF
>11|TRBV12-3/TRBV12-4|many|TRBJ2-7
ASSFSRSYEQY
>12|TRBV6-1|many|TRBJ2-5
ASSEIGLVETQY
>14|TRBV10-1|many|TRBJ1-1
ASRGIKQGSDTEAF
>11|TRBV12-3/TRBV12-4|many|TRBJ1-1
ASKEGQNTEAF
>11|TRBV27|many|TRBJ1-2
ASSTLLNQGYT
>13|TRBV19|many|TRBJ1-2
ASSSPGQGTTGYT
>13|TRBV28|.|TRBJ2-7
ASSSPLSGPYEQY
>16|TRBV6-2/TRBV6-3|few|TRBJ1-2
ASSSWTERRSSNYGYT
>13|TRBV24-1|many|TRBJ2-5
ATSDFEQGKETQY
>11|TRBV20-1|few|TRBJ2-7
SVPGHEPYEQY
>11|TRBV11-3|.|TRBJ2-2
ASSLDGVGELF
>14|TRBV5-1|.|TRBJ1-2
ASSFGSPQEHYGYT
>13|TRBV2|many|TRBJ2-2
ASKRLAVNTGELF
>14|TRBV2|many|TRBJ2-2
ASSERASGINGELF
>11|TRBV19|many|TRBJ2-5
AIATGHQETQY